A single sample gave rise to the 21 T cell receptor beta chains below, sequenced in a study of glioma-infiltrating T cells. The iRepertoire nested amplicon-rescue multiplex PCR amplified TCR alpha and beta CDR3s from RNA. TCRdb redid the calling of the multiplex PCR reads with MiXCR, one entry per CDR3 protein. Of some 150,000 distinct CDR3 sequences listed, about two fifths are singletons. Source material: glioma tissue, nonneoplastic brain tissue, or PBMCs (not recorded which). The receptor set was obtained from a human donor with low-grade glioma or glioblastoma, undergoing nonglioma brain surgery, or in good health (not recorded which).

The gene calls are TRBV5-1 and TRBJ2-1, with 11 bases identical to TRBD2. CDR1 is SGHRS and CDR2 is YFSETQ in the germline V gene. The CDR3 has 16 amino acids. J gave up 7 bases and V 1 base, and 7 bases lay outside the gene matches. The CDR3 DNA sequence: TGCGCCAGCAGCTTGTATAGCGGGAGGGCCGGGAATGAGCAGTTCTTC. Encoded protein: CASSLYSGRAGNEQFF.

The table lists this clonotype with many counts. The chain carries TRBV2 and TRBJ1-5; D gene unclear. CDR1 and CDR2 (germline): SNHLY, FYNNEI. V lost 2 bases and J lost 3, with 2 bases in between. This CDR3 comprises 12 residues. The CDR3 is CASSETNQPQHF. DNA of the CDR3: TGTGCCAGCAGTGAAACCAATCAGCCCCAGCATTTT.

The chain is built from TRBV7-2 and TRBJ2-5, with 16 bases matching TRBD2. The CDR3 totals 17 residues. The germline V gene has CDR1 SGHTA and CDR2 FQGNSA. Trimming removed 5 bases from V and 4 bases from J; junction bases left unmatched: 7. CDR3 coding DNA: TGTGCCAGCAGCCAGGGACTAGCGGGGGGGCGGACAGAGACCCAGTACTTC. Translation gives CASSQGLAGGRTETQYF.

This rearrangement joins TRBV6-2 or TRBV6-3 to TRBJ2-7; 9 nucleotides line up with TRBD1. CDR1 is MNHEY, CDR2 SVGEGT, per germline. This CDR3 is built from 15 residues. Trimming at V came to 2 bases and at J to 3 bases, leaving 5 bases not matched to a gene. The CDR3 spells CASSYGTGKVYEQYF. CDR3 in DNA: TGTGCCAGCAGTTACGGGACAGGGAAGGTCTACGAGCAGTACTTC.

Concerning this clonotype itself: A junction boundary mismatches the germline segment, possibly from a read error. The chain uses TRBV27 and TRBJ1-2; unclear D gene. Looked up from germline, CDR1 is MNHEY and CDR2 is SMNVEV (reference sequence). The CDR3 sequence is 15 residues long. The CDR3 reads CASTLTGSWVFGYTF. Here the CDR3 DNA reads TGCGCCAGCACCCTCACGGGGTCGTGGGTATTCGGCTACACCTTC.

This clonotype occurred a few times. The chain combines TRBV19 with TRBJ2-7; a weak D match, TRBD2 (5 bases). V lost 6 bases to trimming and J lost 4 bases, with 19 bases between them. The germline V gene encodes CDR1 LNHDA and CDR2 SQIVND (reference sequence). The CDR3 is 15 amino acids. CDR3 sequence reads: CASRPTNLEAYEQYF. The CDR3 DNA reads TGTGCCAGTAGACCTACCAACCTGGAGGCTTACGAGCAGTACTTC.

This clonotype was counted a few times. The chain recombines TRBV7-2 with TRBJ2-1; possible D gene TRBD1, 5 bases. The ends were cut back, 1 base at V and 6 bases at J, with 10 bases in the middle. Germline lookup yields CDR1 SGHTA and CDR2 FQGNSA. CDR3 length: 14 amino acids. The CDR3: CASSLGAGRNEQFF. The CDR3, as DNA: TGTGCCAGCAGCTTAGGTGCAGGGCGCAATGAGCAGTTCTTC. Supplemented by reference TRBV7-2 and TRBJ2-1, the full variable domain reads GAGVSQSPSNKVTEKGKDVELRCDPISGHTALYWYRQSLGQGLEFLIYFQGNSAPDKSGLPSDRFSAERTGGSVSTLTIQRTQQEDSAVYLCASSLGAGRNEQFFGPGTRLTVL.

The V gene is TRBV14, the J gene TRBJ1-5, with a weak D call TRBD1 (5 bases). The CDR3 has 14 residues. V lost 1 base and J lost 2, with 6 bases in between. Germline V CDR1 and CDR2: SGHDN, FVKESK. For the CDR3, the DNA is TGTGCCAGCAGCCAAGGGGGCGGCAATCAGCCCCAGCATTTT. Translating it yields CASSQGGGNQPQHF.

In its sample, this clonotype was seen a few times. This chain joins TRBV5-4 and TRBJ2-5; D call uncertain. CDR1 is SGHNT, CDR2 YYREEE, per germline (reference sequence). The length of the CDR3 is 15 residues. V shed 1 base and J shed 4 bases, with 14 bases lying between them. The CDR3 DNA follows: TGTGCCAGCAGCTTGTTACAGCTTGGGCGAGAGACCCAGTACTTC. It encodes CASSLLQLGRETQYF. The whole variable domain, filled in from reference TRBV5-4 and TRBJ2-5, reads ETGVTQSPTHLIKTRGQQVTLRCSSQSGHNTVSWYQQALGQGPQFIFQYYREEENGRGNFPPRFSGLQFPNYSSELNVNALELDDSALYLCASSLLQLGRETQYFGPGTRLLVL.

The rearrangement joins TRBV6-6 to TRBJ2-1; D is possibly TRBD2 (7 bases). The germline V gene encodes CDR1 MNHNY and CDR2 SVGAGI (reference sequence). The CDR3 contains 14 residues. V shed 7 bases and J shed 8 bases, with 18 bases lying between them. In DNA, the CDR3 is TGTGCCAGCAAACCCGGGGGGCTTAAGGATGAGCAGTTCTTC. Translating gives CASKPGGLKDEQFF.

This chain joins TRBV7-2 and TRBJ2-7, with D unclear. With 3 bases removed from V and 2 bases from J, the gap between germline ends came to 14 bases. This CDR3 spans 15 amino acids. From germline, CDR1 is SGHTA and CDR2 FQGNSA. The CDR3 sequence is CASSLQGTVTYEQYF. The CDR3 DNA follows: TGTGCCAGCAGCTTGCAAGGAACAGTTACCTACGAGCAGTACTTC.

A remark on this clonotype: This may come from a read error, since a much larger clone is one base off. V and J are TRBV27 and TRBJ1-1, with D unclear. The CDR3 contains 13 residues. With 2 bases removed from V and 1 base from J, the gap between germline ends came to 5 bases. CDR1 MNHEY and CDR2 SMNVEV come from the germline V gene (reference sequence). The CDR3 nucleotides read TGTGCCAGCAGTTTAACCCAGAACACTGAAGCTTTCTTT. Translation: CASSLTQNTEAFF.

V gene TRBV20-1 combines with J gene TRBJ2-7; maybe TRBD2 (5 bases). V was shortened by 4 bases and J by 0 bases, with 10 bases between the two germline ends. The CDR3 extends over 13 amino acids. The germline V gene has CDR1 DFQATT and CDR2 SNEGSKA (reference sequence). CDR3 nucleotides: TGCAGTGCTAACCAGCGGAGCTCCTACGAGCAGTACTTC. Translation: CSANQRSSYEQYF.

This chain connects TRBV27 to TRBJ2-2; 7 nucleotides match TRBD1. Per germline, CDR1 MNHEY and CDR2 SMNVEV (reference sequence). The CDR3 loop spans 14 amino acids. V shed 3 bases and J 3 bases; nucleotides not matched to a gene: 1. The CDR3: CASSFQGDTGELFF. The DNA of the CDR3 is TGTGCCAGCAGTTTTCAGGGGGACACCGGGGAGCTGTTTTTT.

V usage is TRBV12-3 or TRBV12-4 and J usage is TRBJ2-1; D is unclear. Trimming left V 9 bases short and J 5 bases short, with 20 bases between. The CDR3 consists of 15 residues. The CDR3 protein is CARSPGSLSNNEQFF. The CDR3 bases are TGTGCCAGAAGTCCTGGCTCCCTCAGTAACAATGAGCAGTTCTTC.

The rearrangement links TRBV27 to TRBJ2-1; maybe TRBD2 (6 bases). Trimming took 5 bases from V and 4 from J, leaving 21 bases between them. CDR3 length: 17 amino acids. From germline, CDR1 is MNHEY and CDR2 SMNVEV (reference sequence). CDR3 in amino acids: CASSANSGLNPYNEQFF. The CDR3 DNA sequence: TGTGCCAGCAGTGCAAACTCGGGACTCAATCCTTACAATGAGCAGTTCTTC.

This clonotype was seen more than once but under ten times. The CDR3 nucleotides are TGCGCCAGCAGCCAGGAACGAACTAGCGCCTCACCGGAGACCCAGTACTTC. It is translated as CASSQERTSASPETQYF. The chain combines TRBV4-3 with TRBJ2-5; 7 nucleotides match TRBD2. V trimming: 3 bases; J trimming: 5 bases; junction bases outside the gene matches: 15. This CDR3 comprises 17 residues. Looked up from germline, CDR1 is LGHNA and CDR2 is YSLEER.

The chain combines TRBV6-5 with TRBJ2-5; the match to TRBD2 covers 14 bases. V was clipped by 10 bases and J by 6 bases; unmatched bases: 10. Germline V gives CDR1 MNHEY, CDR2 SVGAGI. There are 15 residues in the CDR3. Here the CDR3 reads CAITKGTSGSKTQYF. In nucleotides, the CDR3 is TGTGCCATCACTAAAGGGACTAGCGGGAGTAAGACCCAGTACTTC.

To note about this clonotype: Germline is not matched at one junction end, which may reflect a read error. This chain links TRBV6-5 with TRBJ1-6, with a possible D match to TRBD1 (6 bases). CDR3 length: 17 residues. The V gene's germline CDR1 is MNHEY and CDR2 SVGAGI. In nucleotides, the CDR3 is TGTGCCATCAGTGAGTCCCCCACAGGGTACCCAAATTCACCCCTCCACTTT. Encoded protein: CAISESPTGYPNSPLHF.

The chain combines TRBV6-1 with TRBJ2-7; the D call may be TRBD1 or TRBD2 (5 bases each). The germline V gene encodes CDR1 MNHNS and CDR2 SASEGT. Trimming took off 6 bases at V and 2 bases at J, with 17 bases between the two ends. This CDR3 comprises 15 residues. The CDR3 sequence is CASRRGEHLPYEQYF. The CDR3 nucleotides are TGTGCCAGCAGGAGGGGCGAGCATCTTCCCTACGAGCAGTACTTC.

The rearrangement links TRBV28 to TRBJ1-5, with D possibly matching TRBD1 (5 bases). Germline loops: CDR1 MDHEN, CDR2 SYDVKM. V lost 6 bases and J 2 bases, leaving 11 bases between the germline ends. The CDR3 length is 14 residues. The CDR3 region is CASSQQVGNQPQHF. The CDR3 coding sequence is TGTGCCAGCAGCCAACAGGTGGGCAATCAGCCCCAGCATTTT.